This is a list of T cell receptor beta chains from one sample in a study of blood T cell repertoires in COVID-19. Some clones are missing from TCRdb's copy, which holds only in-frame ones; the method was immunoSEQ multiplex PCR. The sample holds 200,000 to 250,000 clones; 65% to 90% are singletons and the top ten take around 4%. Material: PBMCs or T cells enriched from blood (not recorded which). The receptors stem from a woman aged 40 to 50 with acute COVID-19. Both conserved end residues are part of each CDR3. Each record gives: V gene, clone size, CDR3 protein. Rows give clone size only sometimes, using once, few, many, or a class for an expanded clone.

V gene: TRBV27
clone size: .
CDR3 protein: CASSLDFRTYEQYF

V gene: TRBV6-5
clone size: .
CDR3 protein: CASSYSKRGAYNEQFF

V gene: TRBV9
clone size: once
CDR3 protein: CASSVAGGWTDTQYF

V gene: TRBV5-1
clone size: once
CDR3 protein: CASSWSSGTDTQYF

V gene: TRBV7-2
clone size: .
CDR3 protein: CASTLGASWAEEQYF

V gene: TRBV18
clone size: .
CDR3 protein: CASSTRAISVYEQYF

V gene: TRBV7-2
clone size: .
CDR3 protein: CASSPTSGSEQYF

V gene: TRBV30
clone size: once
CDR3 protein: CAWSIIEYHEQYF

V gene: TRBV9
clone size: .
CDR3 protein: CASSPLGTGYTGELFF

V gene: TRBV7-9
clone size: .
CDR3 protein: CASSLRTSGGNNEQFF

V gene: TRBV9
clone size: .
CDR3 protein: CASSGQGAGAEAFF

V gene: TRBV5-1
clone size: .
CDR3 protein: CASSWTERSGSYNEQFF

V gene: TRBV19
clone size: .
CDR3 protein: CASSSSGQGTYEQYF

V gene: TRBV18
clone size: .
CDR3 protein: CASSQGPQGGQTQYF

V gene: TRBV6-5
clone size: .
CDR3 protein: CASRNRVGNTEAFF

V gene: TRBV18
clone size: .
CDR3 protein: CASSPRQSANEKLFF

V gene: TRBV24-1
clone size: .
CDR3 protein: CATQRGNEQFF

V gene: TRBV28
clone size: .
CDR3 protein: CASRALGSGSYEQYF

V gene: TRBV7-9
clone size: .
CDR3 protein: CASSLSGSDTGELFF

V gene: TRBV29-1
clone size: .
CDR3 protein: CSVRTGDEQYF

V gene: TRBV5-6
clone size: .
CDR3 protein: CASSRRQVGETQYF

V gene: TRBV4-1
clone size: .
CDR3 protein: CASSTGAQNTEAFF

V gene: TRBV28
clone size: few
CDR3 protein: CASSKDRGVDTQYF

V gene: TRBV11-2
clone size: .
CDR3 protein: CASRRGSGRLIEQYF

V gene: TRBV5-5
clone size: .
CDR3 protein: CASSLLGLGNQPQHF

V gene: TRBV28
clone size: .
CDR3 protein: CASSLVRGNQPQHF

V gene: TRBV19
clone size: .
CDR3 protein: CASSRRTYGNTIYF

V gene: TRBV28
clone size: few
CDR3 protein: CASSLTEWTGQPQHF

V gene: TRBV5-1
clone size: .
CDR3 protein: CASSLVAGGGNEQFF

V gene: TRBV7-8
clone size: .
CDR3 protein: CASSLARGSRSGNTIYF

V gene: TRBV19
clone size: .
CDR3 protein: CASSQQGGGYTF

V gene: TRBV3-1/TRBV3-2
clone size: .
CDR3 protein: CASSQDPGRDNEQFF

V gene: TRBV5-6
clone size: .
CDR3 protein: CASSYTGPSGNTIYF

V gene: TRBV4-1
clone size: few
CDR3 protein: CASSRGQLSEAFF

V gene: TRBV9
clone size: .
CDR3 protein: CASSLTSGSGNEQFF